Listed here are 24 T cell receptor beta chains from one sample, sequenced in a study of blood T cell repertoires in COVID-19 (dated by TCRdb to 2018 to 2021). Libraries came from the immunoSEQ multiplex PCR assay. In TCRdb, the immuneACCESS table is reduced to in-frame sequences with V and J assigned. These tables do not hold every clone; where another copy was compared, an unresolved V gene accounts for under half, and the others remain unexplained. The sample profile shows about 34,000 clones; roughly 80% of them were found once. Over 12% of the sample goes to the ten largest clones. Sequencing was performed on peripheral blood. The source of these receptors is a man of 80 years or more with active or convalescent COVID-19.

V gene TRBV7-2 combines with J gene TRBJ1-3; D may be TRBD1 (6 bases). The germline V gene encodes CDR1 SGHTA and CDR2 FQGNSA. The CDR3 extends over 15 amino acids. Trimming shortened V by 7 bases and J by 5 bases, and 18 bases separated the two germline ends. The CDR3 loop reads CASKPNRDFRNTIYF. CDR3 in DNA: TGTGCCAGCAAACCAAACAGGGATTTTAGAAACACCATATATTTT.

The V call is TRBV7-8, the J call TRBJ2-1; 7 bases align to TRBD2. This CDR3 region has 18 residues. Trimming took 1 base from V and 6 from J; bases not matched to a gene: 15. Germline-derived CDR1 and CDR2 are SGHVS and FQNEAQ. The CDR3, as DNA: TGTGCCAGCAGCTTAGTTTTTGGCGGGAGACGTTTTAGCAATGAGCAGTTCTTC. Translation gives CASSLVFGGRRFSNEQFF.

This clone was observed once. DNA for the CDR3: TGTGCCAGCAGCTCAGGACTAGCGGGAGCGAATGAGCAGTTCTTC. This translates into CASSSGLAGANEQFF. The chain joins TRBV5-6 to TRBJ2-1; 13 bases fit TRBD2. The germline CDR1 and CDR2 sequences are SGHDT and YYEEEE. The CDR3 covers 15 residues. V lost 3 bases to trimming and J lost 7 bases; unmatched junction nucleotides: 4.

The CDR3 region is CASSKLAGGGTEAFF. The DNA of the CDR3 is TGTGCCAGCAGCAAATTGGCAGGGGGTGGCACTGAAGCTTTCTTT. This chain uses TRBV11-3 with TRBJ1-1; TRBD1 agrees at 7 bases. After removal of 5 bases from V and 4 bases from J, the junction contained 10 bases not matched to a gene. The CDR3 has 15 amino acids. The V gene's germline CDR1 is SGHNT and CDR2 YENEEA.

Here the CDR3 DNA reads TGTGCCAGCAGTGAAGGAGGACAGGGGGCAGAGACCCAGTACTTC. It yields the protein CASSEGGQGAETQYF. The J gene is TRBJ2-5, the V gene TRBV6-1, with 11 nucleotides matching TRBD1. The CDR3 spans 15 residues. Per germline, CDR1 MNHNS and CDR2 SASEGT. Losses at the gene ends were 1 base for V and 4 bases for J; bases not matched to a gene: 2.

V is TRBV19 and J is TRBJ1-5; D might be TRBD1 (5 bases). V lost 3 bases and J lost 2, with 14 bases in between. The CDR3 spans 16 residues. Germline V gives CDR1 LNHDA, CDR2 SQIVND (reference sequence). This CDR3 reads CASSIEGGAGNQPQHF. The CDR3 nucleotides are TGTGCCAGTAGTATTGAAGGCGGGGCCGGCAATCAGCCCCAGCATTTT.

J is TRBJ2-7 and V is TRBV7-2; 9 bases are shared with TRBD2. Per the germline V gene, CDR1 is SGHTA and CDR2 is FQGNSA. This CDR3 spans 15 amino acids. J lost 2 bases, V lost 5 bases, and 7 bases had no gene match. The CDR3 coding sequence is TGTGCCAGCAGCCCGGGACTAGCTAGTACCTACGAGCAGTACTTC. Amino acid sequence: CASSPGLASTYEQYF.

V usage is TRBV29-1 and J usage is TRBJ2-3; TRBD2 agrees at 12 bases. This CDR3 region has 14 residues. Per the germline V gene, CDR1 is SQVTM and CDR2 is ANQGSEA. Trimming at V came to 6 bases and at J to 5 bases, leaving 6 bases not matched to a gene. Here the CDR3 DNA reads TGCAGCGTAGAACTAGCGGGGGGAGGAGATACGCAGTATTTT. Translation: CSVELAGGGDTQYF.

As to this clone: The germline gene is not matched at one end of the junction; a read error may be the cause. V is TRBV14 and J is TRBJ2-7; 10 bases are shared with TRBD2. The CDR3 contains 13 residues. Germline CDR1 and CDR2: SGHDN and FVKESK. DNA for the CDR3: TGTGCCAGCAGCCAAGATTCATTAGGACTAGCGGTATTC. Amino acids: CASSQDSLGLAVF. Filled out from reference TRBV14 and TRBJ2-7, the complete variable domain reads EAGVTQFPSHSVIEKGQTVTLRCDPISGHDNLYWYRRVMGKEIKFLLHFVKESKQDESGMPNNRFLAERTGGTYSTLKVQPAELEDSGVYFCASSQDSLGLAVFGPGTRLTVT.

The chain uses TRBV20-1 and TRBJ2-1, with D perhaps TRBD1 (6 bases). The CDR3 length is 14 residues. Germline V gene lookup returns CDR1 DFQATT and CDR2 SNEGSKA (reference sequence). Trimming stripped 3 bases from V and 4 bases from J, with 13 bases between. CDR3 in DNA: TGCAGTGCTAGTGGGGACACAACTTACAATGAGCAGTTCTTC. Its protein is CSASGDTTYNEQFF.

This clone is judged medium-sized. This sequence joins TRBV29-1 and TRBJ1-2; D unclear. Germline V gene data show CDR1 as SQVTM and CDR2 as ANQGSEA. This CDR3 spans 11 amino acids. The germline V and J ends were trimmed by 4 bases and 5 bases, with 8 bases remaining between them. CDR3 DNA sequence: TGCAGCGTTGCGCTAGCATATGGCTACACCTTC. Translation: CSVALAYGYTF.

The CDR3 spells CATSDLSGSSHNEQFF. DNA of the CDR3: TGTGCCACCAGTGACCTGAGCGGGAGTAGCCACAATGAGCAGTTCTTC. This chain connects TRBV24-1 to TRBJ2-1; the match to TRBD2 covers 8 bases. This CDR3 region has 16 residues. With V trimmed by 4 bases and J by 5 bases, 9 bases remained unmatched. Germline V CDR1 and CDR2: KGHDR, SFDVKD.

The chain is built from TRBV6-5 and TRBJ1-2, with D perhaps matching TRBD1 (6 bases). Trimming took off 1 base at V and 4 bases at J, with 10 bases between the two ends. The CDR3 is 14 residues long. CDR1 is MNHEY and CDR2 is SVGAGI in the germline V gene. The CDR3 is CASSYLSRGYGYTF. CDR3 in DNA: TGTGCCAGCAGTTACTTGAGCAGGGGCTATGGCTACACCTTC.

This rearrangement joins TRBV10-1 to TRBJ2-1; D is possibly TRBD1 (6 bases). The V and J ends lost 6 bases and 0 bases respectively, with 9 bases between them. This CDR3 has 14 residues. Germline CDR1 and CDR2: WNHNN and SYGVQD (reference sequence). This CDR3 reads CASSGRGSYNEQFF. The CDR3 DNA reads TGCGCCAGCAGCGGCAGGGGCTCCTACAATGAGCAGTTCTTC.

The rearrangement joins TRBV27 to TRBJ2-6, with 8 bases that match TRBD1. J gave up 4 bases and V 5 bases, and 13 bases lay outside the gene matches. This CDR3 spans 18 amino acids. From germline, CDR1 is MNHEY and CDR2 SMNVEV (reference sequence). CDR3 protein: CASSAGGRGLRGANVLTF. The CDR3 nucleotides read TGTGCCAGCAGTGCTGGCGGCAGGGGGCTCCGCGGGGCCAACGTCCTGACTTTC.

The gene calls are TRBV19 and TRBJ1-5, with 9 bases identical to TRBD1. The germline V gene has CDR1 LNHDA and CDR2 SQIVND (reference sequence). After removal of 6 bases from V and 6 bases from J, the junction contained 9 bases not matched to a gene. The CDR3 is 15 residues long. The CDR3 spells CASRRTGDGSQPQHF. Written as DNA, the CDR3 is TGTGCCAGTAGGCGGACAGGGGACGGGAGTCAGCCCCAGCATTTT.

CDR3 protein: CSVSTSGLSTDTQYF. In DNA form, the CDR3 reads TGCAGCGTTTCGACTAGCGGATTAAGCACAGATACGCAGTATTTT. The chain is built from TRBV29-1 and TRBJ2-3; 9 nucleotides line up with TRBD2. The CDR3 totals 15 residues. From germline, CDR1 is SQVTM and CDR2 ANQGSEA. After removal of 5 bases from V and 0 bases from J, the junction contained 6 bases not matched to a gene.

V gene TRBV6-4 combines with J gene TRBJ2-3, with D perhaps TRBD1 (6 bases). The CDR3 spans 14 residues. V dropped 6 bases and J dropped 0 bases, with 10 bases sitting between them. Germline lookup yields CDR1 MRHNA and CDR2 SNTAGT. CDR3 sequence: CASSRTGSTDTQYF. In DNA form, the CDR3 reads TGTGCCAGCAGCCGCACAGGGAGCACAGATACGCAGTATTTT.

The chain couples TRBV27 to TRBJ2-3, with 14 positions matching TRBD2. The ends lost 2 bases at V and 5 bases at J; junction bases unmatched: 6. The length of the CDR3 is 17 residues. Germline CDR1 is MNHEY and CDR2 is SMNVEV (reference sequence). The chain's CDR3 is CASSLQTSGRAGDTQYF. The CDR3 DNA is TGTGCCAGCAGTTTACAGACTAGCGGGAGGGCCGGAGATACGCAGTATTTT.

The chain is built from TRBV2 and TRBJ1-5; TRBD1 agrees at 7 bases. The V gene's germline CDR1 is SNHLY and CDR2 FYNNEI. Trimming at V came to 4 bases and at J to 5 bases, leaving 5 bases not matched to a gene. There are 14 residues in the CDR3. The CDR3 DNA sequence: TGTGCCAGCAGTGGTACAGGGGAGGATCAGCCCCAGCATTTT. Its protein product is CASSGTGEDQPQHF.

The J gene is TRBJ2-2, the V gene TRBV30; 7 bases are a match to TRBD1. In germline, CDR1 is GTSNPN, CDR2 SVGIG (reference sequence). This CDR3 has 13 amino acids. V gave up 5 bases and J gave up 4 bases; unmatched junction bases: 4. DNA of the CDR3: TGTGCCTGGGAGGGACAGACCACCGGGGAGCTGTTTTTT. Encoded protein: CAWEGQTTGELFF.

The chain's CDR3 is CASSREAGLAGEETQYF. As DNA, the CDR3 is TGTGCCAGTAGTAGAGAAGCGGGACTAGCGGGAGAAGAGACCCAGTACTTC. The rearrangement links TRBV19 to TRBJ2-5, with 14 bases identical to TRBD2. Germline lookup yields CDR1 LNHDA and CDR2 SQIVND (reference sequence). The V segment lost 4 bases and the J segment 3 bases; nucleotides outside the gene matches: 7. CDR3 size: 17 residues.

This clone was recorded a few times. The V call is TRBV5-4, the J call TRBJ1-1; TRBD1 is a possible D gene (6 bases). V was clipped by 1 base and J by 0 bases, with 13 bases between them. The germline V gene encodes CDR1 SGHNT and CDR2 YYREEE (reference sequence). This CDR3 is built from 16 residues. The CDR3 DNA is TGTGCCAGCAGCTTGAGGGGGAGTGCGATGAACACTGAAGCTTTCTTT. Its protein product is CASSLRGSAMNTEAFF. Filled out from reference TRBV5-4 and TRBJ1-1, the complete variable domain reads ETGVTQSPTHLIKTRGQQVTLRCSSQSGHNTVSWYQQALGQGPQFIFQYYREEENGRGNFPPRFSGLQFPNYSSELNVNALELDDSALYLCASSLRGSAMNTEAFFGQGTRLTVV.

This rearrangement joins TRBV30 to TRBJ2-1; D is uncertain. The CDR3 is 11 amino acids. The germline V gene encodes CDR1 GTSNPN and CDR2 SVGIG (reference sequence). Deletions cut 2 bases from V and 7 bases from J, with 6 bases between. The CDR3: CAWSPLNEQFF. CDR3 nucleotides: TGTGCCTGGAGTCCCCTGAATGAGCAGTTCTTC.